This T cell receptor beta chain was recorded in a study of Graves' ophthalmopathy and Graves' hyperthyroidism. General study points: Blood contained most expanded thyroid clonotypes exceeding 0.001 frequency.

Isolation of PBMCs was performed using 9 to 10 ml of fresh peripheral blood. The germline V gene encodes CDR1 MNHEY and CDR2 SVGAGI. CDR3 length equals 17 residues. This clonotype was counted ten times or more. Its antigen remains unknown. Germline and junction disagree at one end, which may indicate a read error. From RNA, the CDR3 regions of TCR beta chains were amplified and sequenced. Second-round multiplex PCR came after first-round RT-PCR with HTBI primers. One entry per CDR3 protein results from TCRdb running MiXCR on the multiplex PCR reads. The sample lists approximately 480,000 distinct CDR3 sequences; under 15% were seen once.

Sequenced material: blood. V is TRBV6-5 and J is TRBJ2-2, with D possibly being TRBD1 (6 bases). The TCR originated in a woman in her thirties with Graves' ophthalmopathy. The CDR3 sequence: CASSYLHGGRNTGKLFF. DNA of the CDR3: TGTGCCAGCAGTTACCTACATGGGGGCCGCAACACCGGGAAGCTGTTTTTT.